This T cell receptor (beta chain) was documented in a study of tumor-infiltrating lymphocytes in primary liver carcinoma. The CDR3 loop spans 15 amino acids. V dropped 6 bases and J dropped 0; count of bases not matched to a gene: 5. Co-extraction of both nucleic acids (RNA and DNA) used roughly 20-34 mg of unsorted bulk tissue. TCR beta cDNA was prepared out of roughly 490 ng total RNA by means of a constant-region primer. Each TCR beta library was derived from three nested multiplex PCR rounds that employed slightly modified ARM-PCR. The first two PCR rounds, roughly 9 cycles each, used TRBV1-TRBV30 forward primers and a C-beta reverse primer. TCRdb reanalysed the multiplex PCR reads using MiXCR and keeps one entry per CDR3 protein. The sample shows about 92,000 distinct CDR3 sequences, approximately 72% of them seen only once. This clonotype occurred many times.

Input material: tumor-adjacent normal liver tissue. The rearrangement joins TRBV6-7 to TRBJ2-1; 7 bases are a match to TRBD2. TRBV6-7 is labeled an ORF, and its function is uncertain. The TCR sequence derives from a man in his forties with primary liver carcinoma and hepatitis B virus infection. This CDR3 reads CASRGTISSYNEQFF. The CDR3 DNA follows: TGTGCCAGCAGGGGGACTATAAGCTCCTACAATGAGCAGTTCTTC.